Following are 31 T cell receptor beta chains from one sample sequenced in a study of a mutant IDH1 vaccine in newly diagnosed glioma. No antigen is known for these receptors. The table came from immunoSEQ multiplex PCR; TCRdb's copy has only in-frame clones and leaves some out. Altogether approximately 50,000 clones are present, roughly 78% being singletons, with the ten largest covering roughly 5.2%. Time point indicated: week 5, during vaccination. Vaccination comprised doses that each held 300 ug of mutant IDH1 20-mer peptide, plus topical imiquimod. This specimen consisted of PBMCs, obtained from a glioma patient whose treatment included an IDH1 peptide vaccine. These receptors came from a man in his fifties with glioma.

This chain links TRBV2 with TRBJ1-2; D is unresolved. CDR3 length: 13 residues. Trimming pared 10 bases from V and 9 bases from J, leaving 21 bases between. Germline lookup yields CDR1 SNHLY and CDR2 FYNNEI. In nucleotides, the CDR3 is TGTGCCACCGCCGCCTCCCTCTTATATAGCTACACCTTC. Translating it yields CATAASLLYSYTF.

The chain's CDR3 is CASSFDPGQPQHF. As DNA, the CDR3 is TGTGCCAGCAGTTTTGACCCGGGTCAGCCCCAGCATTTT. The chain carries TRBV5-8 and TRBJ1-5; D not resolved. The CDR3 covers 13 residues. CDR1 SGHTS and CDR2 YDEGEE come from the germline V gene. V was clipped by 5 bases and J by 6 bases, with 12 bases between them.

The chain joins TRBV29-1 to TRBJ2-3; 9 bases line up with TRBD2. CDR1 and CDR2 from the germline V gene are SQVTM and ANQGSEA. The CDR3 has 14 amino acids. V was pared by 5 bases and J by 6 bases, with 9 bases of the junction left unmatched. CDR3 nucleotides: TGCAGCGTTCGACGGGCTAGCGGGGTCGATACGCAGTATTTT. Its protein product is CSVRRASGVDTQYF.

The gene calls are TRBV9 and TRBJ2-7; D is perhaps TRBD1 or TRBD2 (5 bases each). The germline CDR1 and CDR2 sequences are SGDLS and YYNGEE. The V end lost 3 bases, the J end lost 6 bases, and 16 bases lay between the germline ends. This CDR3 spans 14 amino acids. The CDR3: CASSAAGTPGEQYF. CDR3 sequence (DNA): TGTGCCAGCAGCGCGGCCGGGACCCCGGGCGAGCAGTACTTC.

This chain uses TRBV2 with TRBJ1-5, with 11 bases fitting TRBD1. J gave up 3 bases and V 6 bases, and 7 bases lay outside the gene matches. Germline-derived CDR1 and CDR2 are SNHLY and FYNNEI. The CDR3 runs to 16 residues. The CDR3 sequence is CASSDGTGGDNQPQHF. CDR3 coding DNA: TGTGCCAGCAGCGACGGGACAGGGGGGGACAATCAGCCCCAGCATTTT.

The chain links TRBV18 to TRBJ1-1; the D gene is possibly TRBD1 (6 bases). The length of the CDR3 is 16 residues. Per the germline V gene, CDR1 is KGHSH and CDR2 is LQKENI. V shed 3 bases and J shed 1 base, with 15 bases lying between them. The CDR3 here is CASSPPNGGANTEAFF. CDR3 in DNA: TGTGCCAGCTCACCGCCCAACGGGGGCGCGAACACTGAAGCTTTCTTT.

J is TRBJ2-4 and V is TRBV4-3; D might be TRBD2 (5 bases). The germline CDR1 and CDR2 sequences are LGHNA and YSLEER. V lost 3 bases and J 0 bases, leaving 18 bases between the germline ends. There are 18 residues in the CDR3. CDR3 amino acids: CASSQATRAAPAKNIQYF. The CDR3 DNA sequence: TGCGCCAGCAGCCAGGCGACGCGGGCGGCCCCAGCCAAAAACATTCAGTACTTC.

The chain combines TRBV7-2 with TRBJ1-5; 7 bases line up with TRBD1. This CDR3 is 14 amino acids long. V lost 4 bases and J lost 6; bases outside the gene matches: 6. Germline assignment: CDR1 SGHTA and CDR2 FQGNSA. The CDR3 DNA is TGTGCCAGCAGCTCAGACAGGGAAACTCAGCCCCAGCATTTT. It specifies CASSSDRETQPQHF.

This clone has just a few counts. The chain couples TRBV4-1 to TRBJ1-5; D is possibly TRBD1 (5 bases). Deletions cut 0 bases from V and 8 bases from J, with 11 bases between. Germline CDR1 reads MGHRA; CDR2 reads YSYEKL. The CDR3 runs to 14 residues. Here the CDR3 DNA reads TGCGCCAGCAGCCAAGATAAGGGGAGGGAGCCCCAGCATTTT. Amino acid sequence: CASSQDKGREPQHF.

This clone was picked up a small number of times. The chain has TRBV27 and TRBJ2-2, with D unclear. Between the trimmed V and J ends, which lost 3 bases and 8 bases, there was a span of 10 bases. The CDR3 extends over 13 amino acids. Germline V gene lookup returns CDR1 MNHEY and CDR2 SMNVEV (reference sequence). CDR3 in DNA: TGTGCCAGCAGTTTTTTTGCAGCGGGGGAGCTGTTTTTT. It encodes CASSFFAAGELFF.

The chain combines TRBV11-3 with TRBJ2-2; D may match TRBD1 or TRBD2 (5 bases each). V lost 2 bases and J 0 bases, leaving 10 bases between the germline ends. Germline V lookup: CDR1 SGHNT, CDR2 YENEEA. This CDR3 is 16 amino acids long. CDR3 coding DNA: TGTGCCAGCAGCTTACGGGGCAGGTCGAACACCGGGGAGCTGTTTTTT. It encodes CASSLRGRSNTGELFF.

The chain uses TRBV2 and TRBJ1-2; D not certain. CDR3 length: 13 amino acids. V was pared by 3 bases and J by 4 bases, with 9 bases between. Germline CDR1 SNHLY, CDR2 FYNNEI. The CDR3 DNA reads TGTGCCAGCAGTGAGGGTAAAGTCTATGGCTACACCTTC. Its protein is CASSEGKVYGYTF.

CDR3 bases: TGCGCCAGCAGCCAAGGGGTGAATCAGCCCCAGCATTTT. This sequence encodes CASSQGVNQPQHF. V usage is TRBV4-1 and J usage is TRBJ1-5; no clear D gene. The CDR3 has 13 amino acids. V was pared by 1 base and J by 4 bases, with 5 bases between. CDR1 is MGHRA, CDR2 YSYEKL, per germline.

This rearrangement joins TRBV28 to TRBJ2-7; D unclear. CDR1 and CDR2 from the germline V gene are MDHEN and SYDVKM. Trimming cost V 10 bases and J 2 bases, with 12 bases left between them. CDR3 size: 12 residues. The DNA for the CDR3 is TGTGCCACCATGGACCGAGCCTACGAGCAGTACTTC. This encodes CATMDRAYEQYF.

The V call is TRBV14, the J call TRBJ1-5, with TRBD1 as a possible D gene (6 bases). The CDR3 covers 13 residues. Trimming shortened V by 5 bases and J by 5 bases, and 10 bases separated the two germline ends. CDR1 SGHDN and CDR2 FVKESK come from the germline V gene. CDR3 in DNA: TGTGCCAGCAGCTGGGACACCGATCAGCCCCAGCATTTT. Translated: CASSWDTDQPQHF.

J is TRBJ2-3 and V is TRBV9; 7 bases agree with TRBD2. The CDR3 runs to 13 residues. V shed 4 bases, J shed 6 bases, and the junction held 5 bases outside the gene matches. CDR1 and CDR2 (germline): SGDLS, YYNGEE. CDR3 loop: CASSPTSEDTQYF. In DNA, the CDR3 is TGTGCCAGCAGCCCAACTAGCGAGGATACGCAGTATTTT.

The genes are TRBV25-1 and TRBJ1-3; no clear D gene. Looked up from germline, CDR1 is MGHDK and CDR2 is SYGVNS. This CDR3 spans 15 amino acids. V was clipped by 3 bases and J by 0 bases, with 9 bases between them. The CDR3 sequence: CASSEAGSSGNTIYF. The CDR3 DNA sequence: TGTGCCAGCAGTGAGGCAGGCAGCTCTGGAAACACCATATATTTT.

The V call is TRBV4-1, the J call TRBJ1-2; D not certain. The CDR3 totals 14 residues. Germline CDR1 and CDR2: MGHRA and YSYEKL. V lost 4 bases and J lost 5, with 14 bases in between. The CDR3 DNA sequence: TGCGCCAGCAGCCCCCGTGACAAAGGGTATGGCTACACCTTC. Amino acids: CASSPRDKGYGYTF.

This clone was counted once. The chain has TRBV2 and TRBJ1-1; D is undetermined. The CDR3 extends over 15 amino acids. The germline V gene encodes CDR1 SNHLY and CDR2 FYNNEI. The germline V and J ends were trimmed by 3 bases and 1 base, with 12 bases remaining between them. The chain's CDR3 is CASSDGDWGNTEAFF. In nucleotides, the CDR3 is TGTGCCAGCAGTGACGGGGATTGGGGGAACACTGAAGCTTTCTTT. The whole variable domain, remainder taken from reference TRBV2 and TRBJ1-1, is EPEVTQTPSHQVTQMGQEVILRCVPISNHLYFYWYRQILGQKVEFLVSFYNNEISEKSEIFDDQFSVERPDGSNFTLKIRSTKLEDSAMYFCASSDGDWGNTEAFFGQGTRLTVV.

The chain employs TRBV7-2 and TRBJ1-1; D might be TRBD1 (6 bases). CDR3 length: 15 amino acids. Germline lookup yields CDR1 SGHTA and CDR2 FQGNSA. Trimming removed 1 base from V and 4 bases from J, with 13 bases in between. The CDR3 loop is CASSLEGGLATEAFF. The DNA for the CDR3 is TGTGCCAGCAGCTTAGAGGGGGGTCTGGCCACTGAAGCTTTCTTT.

The CDR3 coding sequence is TGTGCCAGCAGTGAGAACGGGGCGGGAGAGACCCAGTACTTC. Translating it yields CASSENGAGETQYF. This chain uses TRBV2 with TRBJ2-5; D tentatively fits TRBD1 or TRBD2 (5 bases each). Germline V CDR1 and CDR2: SNHLY, FYNNEI. The V end was cut by 3 bases, the J end by 4 bases, with 12 bases between. The CDR3 runs to 14 residues.

The gene calls are TRBV4-2 and TRBJ2-5; 7 nucleotides line up with TRBD2. CDR1 LGHNA and CDR2 YNFKEQ come from the germline V gene. The CDR3 spans 13 residues. The J segment lost 5 bases and the V segment lost 5 bases, leaving 5 bases of the junction unmatched. CDR3 nucleotides: TGTGCCAGCAGCAACCGACTAGCTGAGACCCAGTACTTC. This gives the protein CASSNRLAETQYF.

This clone occurred once. The rearrangement joins TRBV5-1 to TRBJ1-2; 9 bases agree with TRBD1. The CDR3 is made up of 13 amino acids. Germline CDR1 is SGHRS and CDR2 is YFSETQ. V lost 3 bases, J lost 6 bases, and 3 bases stayed unmatched. The CDR3 DNA sequence: TGCGCCAGCAGCTCTCGGACAGGGGATGGCTACACCTTC. Translating gives CASSSRTGDGYTF.

The genes are TRBV10-3 and TRBJ1-2; maybe TRBD1 (5 bases). The germline gives CDR1 ENHRY, CDR2 SYGVKD. There are 14 residues in the CDR3. V dropped 7 bases and J dropped 3 bases, with 15 bases sitting between them. The DNA of the CDR3 is TGTGCCATCACCGGGACTGCTGACGACTATGGCTACACCTTC. Translating gives CAITGTADDYGYTF.

This clone was counted once. V is TRBV11-1 and J is TRBJ1-1; TRBD1 aligns across 11 bases. Germline values: CDR1 SGHAT, CDR2 FQDESV (reference sequence). The CDR3 length is 19 residues. Trimming cost V 5 bases and J 2 bases; bases outside gene matches: 16. DNA of the CDR3: TGTGCCAGCAGCCGCCGGGACAGGGGGTCCGCGGGGATTAACACTGAAGCTTTCTTT. It codes for CASSRRDRGSAGINTEAFF.

The V gene is TRBV19, the J gene TRBJ2-3; maybe TRBD2 (7 bases). Trimming shortened V by 5 bases and J by 0 bases, and 15 bases separated the two germline ends. The CDR3 totals 16 residues. CDR1 LNHDA and CDR2 SQIVND come from the germline V gene (reference sequence). CDR3 region: CASSGGASRSTDTQYF. CDR3 DNA sequence: TGTGCCAGTAGTGGGGGGGCTAGCCGGAGCACAGATACGCAGTATTTT.

The chain has TRBV6-5 and TRBJ1-1, with a possible D match to TRBD1 (5 bases). The CDR3 sequence is 15 residues long. Trimming took 5 bases from V and 4 from J, leaving 17 bases between them. The germline V gene has CDR1 MNHEY and CDR2 SVGAGI. In DNA, the CDR3 is TGTGCCAGCAGTCCTGGGGGGGACTTTTCCACTGAAGCTTTCTTT. Its protein is CASSPGGDFSTEAFF.

The rearrangement uses TRBV6-6 and TRBJ2-7; maybe TRBD2 (6 bases). V dropped 7 bases and J dropped 0 bases, with 16 bases sitting between them. CDR3 length: 15 residues. The germline V gene encodes CDR1 MNHNY and CDR2 SVGAGI (reference sequence). In DNA, the CDR3 is TGTGCCAGCACCCCTCGGGGGTCCTTCTCCTACGAGCAGTACTTC. This encodes CASTPRGSFSYEQYF.

The chain links TRBV19 to TRBJ1-5, with D tentatively TRBD1 (5 bases). CDR3 size: 16 residues. The V end lost 5 bases, the J end lost 5 bases, and 19 bases lay between the germline ends. Germline V CDR1 and CDR2: LNHDA, SQIVND (reference sequence). The CDR3 coding sequence is TGTGCCAGTAGTTCAGGGCTGACAGCTGGCTATCAGCCCCAGCATTTT. Its translation is CASSSGLTAGYQPQHF.

V and J are TRBV18 and TRBJ1-2; 7 bases map to TRBD1. CDR1 and CDR2 from the germline V gene are KGHSH and LQKENI. The CDR3 extends over 15 amino acids. The junction had 11 bases not matched to a gene; V was cut back by 4 bases and J by 6 bases. The CDR3 bases are TGTGCCAGCTCACACACGACAGGGATCGGGGATGGCTACACCTTC. Protein sequence: CASSHTTGIGDGYTF.

This clone was found a few times. The V gene is TRBV29-1, the J gene TRBJ1-2, with TRBD1 identical over 7 bases. The CDR3 is 12 residues long. The junction had 5 bases not matched to a gene; V was cut back by 8 bases and J by 2 bases. Germline-derived CDR1 and CDR2 are SQVTM and ANQGSEA. The CDR3 loop reads CSSRQGNYGYTF. The CDR3 DNA is TGCAGCTCAAGACAGGGAAACTATGGCTACACCTTC.